One sample yielded the 18 T cell receptor beta chains listed below, sequenced in a study of blood T cell repertoires in COVID-19. This table comes from immunoSEQ multiplex PCR, and its TCRdb copy is limited to in-frame clones, with some not included. The data contain about 240,000 clones, about four fifths of them singletons. Material for sequencing was peripheral blood. The receptor set was obtained from a woman older than 75 with acute or convalescent COVID-19.

This clone was counted a single time. The genes are TRBV7-2 and TRBJ2-7, with D possibly TRBD1 on 6 matching bases. Germline V CDR1 and CDR2: SGHTA, FQGNSA. The V gene lost 2 bases and the J gene lost 6 bases, with 11 bases spanning the gap. The CDR3 totals 13 residues. CDR3: CASSLTGTGEQYF. CDR3 nucleotide sequence: TGTGCCAGCAGCTTAACAGGGACGGGCGAGCAGTACTTC.

This chain's CDR3 is CASRRDRGSLMNTEAFF. In nucleotides, the CDR3 is TGTGCCAGTAGAAGGGACAGGGGCTCGCTGATGAACACTGAAGCTTTCTTT. The rearrangement joins TRBV19 to TRBJ1-1; 10 bases are shared with TRBD1. The CDR3 length is 17 residues. Losses at the gene ends were 6 bases for V and 0 bases for J; bases not matched to a gene: 10. CDR1 and CDR2 from the germline V gene are LNHDA and SQIVND (reference sequence). Looking up the rest from reference TRBV19 and TRBJ1-1 gives the full variable domain: DGGITQSPKYLFRKEGQNVTLSCEQNLNHDAMYWYRQDPGQGLRLIYYSQIVNDFQKGDIAEGYSVSREKKESFPLTVTSAQKNPTAFYLCASRRDRGSLMNTEAFFGQGTRLTVV.

The V call is TRBV7-9, the J call TRBJ2-7; 10 bases are a match to TRBD2. The CDR3 sequence is 15 residues long. With 4 bases clipped from V and 2 bases from J, the junction kept 5 bases outside the gene matches. In germline, CDR1 is SEHNR, CDR2 FQNEAQ (reference sequence). CDR3 sequence (DNA): TGTGCCAGCAGCTCCCTAGCGGGGGACCCCTACGAGCAGTACTTC. This translates into CASSSLAGDPYEQYF. The variable domain in full, with the rest retrieved from reference TRBV7-9 and TRBJ2-7, is DTGVSQNPRHKITKRGQNVTFRCDPISEHNRLYWYRQTLGQGPEFLTYFQNEAQLEKSRLLSDRFSAERPKGSFSTLEIQRTEQGDSAMYLCASSSLAGDPYEQYFGPGTRLTVT.

The chain employs TRBV28 and TRBJ1-5; 9 bases are a match to TRBD1. This CDR3 has 16 residues. The germline V gene has CDR1 MDHEN and CDR2 SYDVKM. V was clipped by 4 bases and J by 6 bases; unmatched bases: 10. As DNA, the CDR3 is TGTGCCAGCAGTTCTCAAGCCGGGACAGGGAGTCAGCCCCAGCATTTT. Amino acid sequence: CASSSQAGTGSQPQHF.

The chain combines TRBV18 with TRBJ1-2; 10 nucleotides align to TRBD1. The J segment lost 4 bases and the V segment lost 3 bases, leaving 5 bases of the junction unmatched. Per germline, CDR1 KGHSH and CDR2 LQKENI. This CDR3 is 15 amino acids long. The CDR3 is CASSPGRTGGYGYTF. CDR3 DNA sequence: TGTGCCAGCTCACCCGGCAGGACAGGGGGCTATGGCTACACCTTC.

This rearrangement joins TRBV5-3 to TRBJ1-1; D unresolved. TRBV5-3 counts as an open reading frame of uncertain function. The V end was cut by 1 base, the J end by 1 base, with 23 bases between. The CDR3 contains 19 residues. CDR3: CARSLPTAGSAAPNTEAFF. The CDR3 DNA is TGTGCCAGAAGCTTGCCAACCGCGGGATCCGCCGCTCCGAACACTGAAGCTTTCTTT.

The chain has TRBV19 and TRBJ1-1; TRBD1 matches 9 bases. V shed 2 bases, J shed 6 bases, and the junction held 13 bases outside the gene matches. Germline CDR1 and CDR2: LNHDA and SQIVND (reference sequence). The length of the CDR3 is 17 residues. This CDR3 is CASSIFLMGQGTPEAFF. The CDR3 DNA is TGTGCCAGTAGTATATTTCTTATGGGACAGGGAACTCCTGAAGCTTTCTTT.

V is TRBV2 and J is TRBJ2-2, with a weak D call TRBD1 (5 bases). This CDR3 has 13 amino acids. CDR1 is SNHLY and CDR2 is FYNNEI in the germline V gene. V lost 7 bases, J lost 5 bases, and 11 bases lay in between. The CDR3 bases are TGTGCCAGCATCAGGGTGGCGACCGGGGAGCTGTTTTTT. Encoded protein: CASIRVATGELFF.

This clone was seen more than once but under ten times. The chain is built from TRBV12-3 or TRBV12-4 and TRBJ2-7; 7 nucleotides agree with TRBD2. The J segment lost 2 bases and the V segment lost 8 bases, leaving 6 bases of the junction unmatched. CDR3 size: 13 residues. Here the CDR3 DNA reads TGTGCCAGCGGGGCCCGGGGGGCCTACGAGCAGTACTTC. It yields the protein CASGARGAYEQYF.

About this clone: A junction boundary mismatches the germline segment, possibly from a read error. The chain is built from TRBV2 and TRBJ1-4, with D uncertain. In germline, CDR1 is SNHLY, CDR2 FYNNEI. The length of the CDR3 is 14 residues. The CDR3 spells CASSEALLNEKLFF. The CDR3 DNA is TGTGCCAGCAGTGAAGCCTTACTTAATGAAAAATTGTTTTTT.

This chain joins TRBV27 and TRBJ1-5; D remains unclear. V was shortened by 4 bases and J by 4 bases, with 8 bases between the two germline ends. The CDR3 is made up of 13 amino acids. Germline V CDR1 and CDR2: MNHEY, SMNVEV (reference sequence). The CDR3: CASSSGWNQPQHF. The CDR3 coding sequence is TGTGCCAGCAGTTCGGGTTGGAATCAGCCCCAGCATTTT.

CDR3 sequence (DNA): TGTGCCAGCAGCCAGCGGGGGGGTTGGGCCGGTGCATCACCCCTCCACTTT. Protein product: CASSQRGGWAGASPLHF. This chain connects TRBV3-1 (or the pseudogene TRBV3-2) to TRBJ1-6; the D gene is possibly TRBD1 (5 bases). V lost 3 bases and J 10 bases, leaving 22 bases between the germline ends. CDR1 is LGHDT and CDR2 is YNNKEL in the germline V gene (reference sequence). This CDR3 comprises 17 residues.

The chain links TRBV5-6 to TRBJ1-6; D not certain. Trimming cost V 1 base and J 5 bases, with 10 bases left between them. The CDR3 is made up of 15 amino acids. Germline-derived CDR1 and CDR2 are SGHDT and YYEEEE. This CDR3 reads CASSLSGWNNSPLHF. CDR3 coding DNA: TGTGCCAGCAGCTTGTCGGGTTGGAATAATTCACCCCTCCACTTT.

V and J are TRBV6-1 and TRBJ2-7; D may be TRBD1 (5 bases). This CDR3 spans 15 amino acids. Trimming removed 2 bases from V and 2 bases from J, with 13 bases in between. CDR1 MNHNS and CDR2 SASEGT come from the germline V gene. This chain's CDR3 is CASSESVGVAYEQYF. The CDR3 DNA sequence: TGTGCCAGCAGTGAATCCGTAGGGGTTGCCTACGAGCAGTACTTC.

The rearrangement links TRBV28 to TRBJ1-4; D is perhaps TRBD1 (5 bases). Per germline, CDR1 MDHEN and CDR2 SYDVKM. Trimming removed 3 bases at V and 8 bases at J, with 19 bases between. This CDR3 region has 16 residues. DNA of the CDR3: TGTGCCAGCAGTTTGTGGGGCGCGGGGAAGGGGGAAAAACTGTTTTTT. This encodes CASSLWGAGKGEKLFF. Full variable domain (remainder filled in from reference TRBV28 and TRBJ1-4): DVKVTQSSRYLVKRTGEKVFLECVQDMDHENMFWYRQDPGLGLRLIYFSYDVKMKEKGDIPEGYSVSREKKERFSLILESASTNQTSMYLCASSLWGAGKGEKLFFGSGTQLSVL.

This clone is a singleton in its sample. The chain recombines TRBV24-1 with TRBJ1-5; D call uncertain. The CDR3 contains 10 residues. V was shortened by 12 bases and J by 8 bases, with 10 bases between the two germline ends. In germline, CDR1 is KGHDR, CDR2 SFDVKD. DNA for the CDR3: TGTGCCCCCTTGTGTGAGCCCCAGCATTTT. As protein: CAPLCEPQHF.

This chain links TRBV19 with TRBJ1-2; no clear D gene. The germline CDR1 and CDR2 sequences are LNHDA and SQIVND (reference sequence). The CDR3 spans 17 residues. V was clipped by 5 bases and J by 0 bases, with 19 bases between them. For the CDR3, the DNA is TGTGCCAGTAGTCCCCATTCCCCGGGATCGCCTAACTATGGCTACACCTTC. Its protein product is CASSPHSPGSPNYGYTF.

The chain employs TRBV2 and TRBJ2-1, with 7 bases that match TRBD2. With 2 bases clipped from V and 7 bases from J, the junction kept 8 bases outside the gene matches. CDR1 is SNHLY and CDR2 is FYNNEI in the germline V gene. The CDR3 sequence is 15 residues long. For the CDR3, the DNA is TGTGCCAGCAGTGAATGGGGAGGGGTAGTGAATGAGCAGTTCTTC. It translates to CASSEWGGVVNEQFF.